Listed below are T cell receptor beta chains from one sample, sequenced in a study of blood T cell repertoires in COVID-19. Repertoires were generated with immunoSEQ multiplex PCR, while TCRdb's copy carries only in-frame clones and drops some. This sample yields approximately 100,000 clones, of which about 89% are seen a single time; about 18% belongs to the top ten. The sequencing sample was made of peripheral blood. These receptors came from a human donor with acute or convalescent COVID-19. The donor label of this sample is uncertain. Each CDR3 is given with its conserved first and last residue. The order of the fields is clone size, V gene, CDR3 protein. Only part of the rows carry a size: once, few, many, or a class if the clone is expanded.

abundance: .; v_gene: TRBV5-1; CDR3aa: CASSLGDRVNLNTGELFF
abundance: .; v_gene: TRBV11-2; CDR3aa: CASSLEGLAGSTDTQYF
abundance: .; v_gene: TRBV10-3; CDR3aa: CATGTGHSGNTIYF
abundance: once; v_gene: TRBV6-6; CDR3aa: CASSSYSNEQFF
abundance: .; v_gene: TRBV27; CDR3aa: CASSLTAANTGELFF
abundance: .; v_gene: TRBV29-1; CDR3aa: CSAGTGTNYGYTF
abundance: .; v_gene: TRBV3-1/TRBV3-2; CDR3aa: CASSQDPRSNQPQHF
abundance: .; v_gene: TRBV18; CDR3aa: CASSPDRGRNTIYF
abundance: .; v_gene: TRBV28; CDR3aa: CASSPPPRPGQPQHF
abundance: .; v_gene: TRBV14; CDR3aa: CASSQDNREGVGTGELFF
abundance: .; v_gene: TRBV25-1; CDR3aa: CASSESGAGTSGEQFF
abundance: .; v_gene: TRBV28; CDR3aa: CASSQAPGEPQHF
abundance: once; v_gene: TRBV30; CDR3aa: CAWGKGQGVHEQYF
abundance: .; v_gene: TRBV28; CDR3aa: CASSPPGTVDEQYF
abundance: .; v_gene: TRBV6-5; CDR3aa: CASRARGWNEQFF
abundance: .; v_gene: TRBV18; CDR3aa: CASSRDRGQETQYF
abundance: .; v_gene: TRBV7-2; CDR3aa: CASSLGQGNYGYTF
abundance: .; v_gene: TRBV11-3; CDR3aa: CASSRGNTEAFF
abundance: .; v_gene: TRBV3-1/TRBV3-2; CDR3aa: CASSQGQVAFFWPYLAKNIQYF
abundance: once; v_gene: TRBV5-6; CDR3aa: CASSRYWTGTGTDTQYF
abundance: .; v_gene: TRBV27; CDR3aa: CASSYGGGPYEQYF
abundance: .; v_gene: TRBV5-4; CDR3aa: CASSPGPGLAGPGELFF
abundance: .; v_gene: TRBV7-3; CDR3aa: CASSPPSGRFTYEQYF
abundance: .; v_gene: TRBV30; CDR3aa: CAWSRLQGDRGNQPQHF
abundance: .; v_gene: TRBV6-5; CDR3aa: CASSLRYGNTIYF
abundance: .; v_gene: TRBV19; CDR3aa: CASSNGPLGANVLTF
abundance: .; v_gene: TRBV7-8; CDR3aa: CASSPGNWDKLNTEAFF
abundance: .; v_gene: TRBV18; CDR3aa: CASSPGTSVSEQYF
abundance: .; v_gene: TRBV13; CDR3aa: CASSSDRENSPLHF
abundance: .; v_gene: TRBV7-2; CDR3aa: CASSLAGRLAAYNEQFF
abundance: .; v_gene: TRBV3-1/TRBV3-2; CDR3aa: CASSRTGRNEQFF
abundance: .; v_gene: TRBV19; CDR3aa: CASSIGPGPSYEQYF